The clone carrying this TCR beta chain was counted between two and nine times. Its antigen is not known. This record belongs to a study of blood T cells in healthy people across ages. The authors ran a second PCR of roughly 6 to 12 cycles using a sample-barcoded 5' primer and a J-beta primer mix. TCRdb re-called the 5' RACE reads through MiXCR, storing one row per CDR3 protein. The data contain 790,000 or so distinct CDR3 sequences, just over 55% of them singletons. Deletions cut 3 bases from V and 0 bases from J, with 12 bases between. The length of the CDR3 is 17 residues. The V gene's germline CDR1 is LGHDT and CDR2 YNNKEL (reference sequence). Study conclusions and caveats: The authors considered diversity estimates from one million T cells to be underestimates.

What was sequenced was blood. The rearrangement joins TRBV3-1 to TRBJ2-6; tentative D call: TRBD1 (6 bases). The sequence came from a man aged 40-49 years in good health. The chain's CDR3 is CASSHADSSSGANVLTF. For the CDR3, the DNA is TGTGCCAGCAGCCACGCGGACAGTAGCTCTGGGGCCAACGTCCTGACTTTC.